Listed here are 14 T cell receptor beta chains from one sample, sequenced in a study of identical twins. Each CDR3 protein gets one entry after TCRdb re-called the 5' RACE reads with MiXCR. In the table there are about 730,000 distinct CDR3 sequences, 21% of which are singletons. The sample was also linked to a second study, of T cells expressing NK-cell markers.

The source material was PBMCs. The receptors were gathered from a woman under 30 in good health.

V is TRBV29-1 and J is TRBJ2-1; D is unresolved. The germline V and J ends were trimmed by 7 bases and 8 bases, with 12 bases remaining between them. Germline V CDR1 and CDR2: SQVTM, ANQGSEA. The CDR3 contains 11 residues. The CDR3 DNA is TGCAGCGGCAAGCGAGGATATGAGCAGTTCTTC. Translation gives CSGKRGYEQFF.

The chain links TRBV6-2 or TRBV6-3 to TRBJ1-1; no reliable D call. The V gene's germline CDR1 is MNHEY and CDR2 SVGEGT. The CDR3 contains 14 residues. Trimming took off 3 bases at V and 2 bases at J, with 10 bases between the two ends. The CDR3 DNA follows: TGTGCCAGCAGTTATTGGCAACCCAACACTGAAGCTTTCTTT. Its protein is CASSYWQPNTEAFF.

The sample holds one count of this clonotype. For the CDR3, the DNA is TGCAGTGCTATACGGTCTAGCGGGGGTAGCTCCTACGAGCAGTACTTC. This translates into CSAIRSSGGSSYEQYF. The chain uses TRBV20-1 and TRBJ2-7, with 10 bases that match TRBD2. Losses at the gene ends were 4 bases for V and 0 bases for J; bases not matched to a gene: 9. The germline V gene encodes CDR1 DFQATT and CDR2 SNEGSKA (reference sequence). This CDR3 comprises 16 residues.

This clonotype was found a few times. The chain is built from TRBV29-1 and TRBJ2-7, with 10 bases identical to TRBD1. Germline values: CDR1 SQVTM, CDR2 ANQGSEA. The CDR3 length is 14 residues. J was trimmed by 1 base and V by 6 bases; bases with no gene match: 6. In DNA, the CDR3 is TGCAGCGTGAGGGGGGGACAGGGGTCCTACGAGCAGTACTTC. This codes for CSVRGGQGSYEQYF.

This clonotype was recorded once. The CDR3 region is CASSFSSGRETQYF. Written as DNA, the CDR3 is TGTGCCAGCAGCTTTTCATCGGGGAGGGAGACCCAGTACTTC. J is TRBJ2-5 and V is TRBV7-9; perhaps TRBD2 as D (6 bases). Germline CDR1 SEHNR, CDR2 FQNEAQ (reference sequence). This CDR3 is built from 14 residues. Trimming stripped 3 bases from V and 5 bases from J, with 13 bases between.

This clonotype was observed many times. The chain joins TRBV12-3 or TRBV12-4 to TRBJ2-7, with 7 bases lining up with TRBD1. The trim removed 4 bases at V and 0 bases at J, leaving 3 bases unmatched. The CDR3 is 14 residues long. CDR3 coding DNA: TGTGCCAGCAGTTGGTGGGACAGCTCCTACGAGCAGTACTTC. It is translated as CASSWWDSSYEQYF.

This clonotype was picked up many times. This rearrangement joins TRBV4-3 to TRBJ2-7, with D unclear. V lost 1 base and J lost 3, with 7 bases in between. Looked up from germline, CDR1 is LGHNA and CDR2 is YSLEER. CDR3 length equals 13 residues. CDR3 protein: CASSQVPGYEQYF. CDR3 bases: TGCGCCAGCAGCCAAGTGCCGGGCTACGAGCAGTACTTC.

This clonotype appeared a few times. The rearrangement links TRBV6-5 to TRBJ1-6, with TRBD1 identical over 8 bases. J was trimmed by 7 bases and V by 4 bases; bases with no gene match: 3. The CDR3 consists of 14 residues. Germline-derived CDR1 and CDR2 are MNHEY and SVGAGI. DNA of the CDR3: TGTGCCAGCAGTTCAGGGGGCCGCAATTCACCCCTCCACTTT. Translation gives CASSSGGRNSPLHF.

This chain links TRBV4-1 with TRBJ2-4; TRBD2 aligns across 12 bases. Germline values: CDR1 MGHRA, CDR2 YSYEKL. This CDR3 region has 18 residues. J gave up 0 bases and V 1 base, and 4 bases lay outside the gene matches. The CDR3 sequence is CASSQVLAGGSAKNIQYF. The CDR3 DNA reads as TGCGCCAGCAGCCAAGTACTAGCGGGGGGTTCAGCCAAAAACATTCAGTACTTC.

This chain connects TRBV12-3 or TRBV12-4 to TRBJ1-1; possible D gene TRBD1, 6 bases. This CDR3 is 12 amino acids long. Trimming took 6 bases from V and 6 from J, leaving 11 bases between them. CDR3 nucleotides: TGTGCCAGCAGCCCGGACAGTGCTGAAGCTTTCTTT. Translation: CASSPDSAEAFF.

The gene calls are TRBV5-1 and TRBJ1-2; 7 nucleotides agree with TRBD1. CDR3 size: 13 residues. Germline CDR1 and CDR2: SGHRS and YFSETQ. After removal of 5 bases from V and 3 bases from J, the junction contained 4 bases not matched to a gene. CDR3 coding DNA: TGCGCCAGCAGTGTAACAGGGGACTATGGCTACACCTTC. Protein: CASSVTGDYGYTF.

This clonotype was counted between two and nine times. The J gene is TRBJ2-7, the V gene TRBV29-1, with D perhaps matching TRBD2 (5 bases). Germline-derived CDR1 and CDR2 are SQVTM and ANQGSEA. The CDR3 is made up of 12 amino acids. Deletions cut 4 bases from V and 3 bases from J, with 10 bases between. As DNA, the CDR3 is TGCAGCGTTGGGGAGCGGAACTACGAGCAGTACTTC. Residues: CSVGERNYEQYF.

The gene calls are TRBV12-3 or TRBV12-4 and TRBJ2-1, with 7 bases matching TRBD2. The CDR3 sequence is 16 residues long. V lost 3 bases and J lost 0; bases outside the gene matches: 5. In DNA, the CDR3 is TGTGCCAGCAGTTTTGCTAGCGGAAGCTCCTACAATGAGCAGTTCTTC. The encoded protein is CASSFASGSSYNEQFF.

This clonotype has just a few counts. The chain combines TRBV29-1 with TRBJ1-1, with 7 positions matching TRBD1. The germline gives CDR1 SQVTM, CDR2 ANQGSEA. There are 16 residues in the CDR3. With 0 bases clipped from V and 3 bases from J, the junction kept 10 bases outside the gene matches. The CDR3 sequence is CSVEDVQGLGDTEAFF. The DNA of the CDR3 is TGCAGCGTTGAAGATGTACAGGGGTTGGGCGACACTGAAGCTTTCTTT.